This is a list of T cell receptor beta chains from one sample in a study of blood T cell repertoires in COVID-19. Clones were read by immunoSEQ multiplex PCR, and TCRdb kept only the in-frame ones, dropping some. This table holds around 270,000 clones, 75% to 90% found once. Input material: peripheral blood. The receptors shown here come from a man in his thirties or forties with active or convalescent COVID-19. CDR3s include the opening cysteine and the closing phenylalanine or tryptophan. A D gene is named only where the DNA matches it firmly. Where a row states a size, it is once, few, many or the class of an expanded clone; other rows omit it.

>.|.|TRBV27|TRBJ1-4
TGTGCCAGTACAGGGCGTGCTAATGAAAAACTGTTTTTT
CASTGRANEKLFF
>.|.|TRBV7-9|TRBJ2-5
TGTGCCAGCAGCTTAGTTGGTCAGGAGACCCAGTACTTC
CASSLVGQETQYF
>TRBD1|.|TRBV4-3|TRBJ1-2
TGCGCCAGCAGCCAACTGAAGGGGGCAGGGGACTATGGCTACACCTTC
CASSQLKGAGDYGYTF
>TRBD1|.|TRBV6-5|TRBJ2-7
TGTGCCAGCAGTTTGGGACAGGGCCACGAGCAGTACTTC
CASSLGQGHEQYF
>.|few|TRBV7-9|TRBJ1-2
TGTGCCAGCAGCTCGGACGGCGCGGGGACCTTC
CASSSDGAGTF
>TRBD1|.|TRBV28|TRBJ1-1
TGTGCCAGCAGAGACAGGGGGCGAAGAACTGAAGCTTTCTTT
CASRDRGRRTEAFF
>.|.|TRBV5-3|TRBJ2-3
TGTGCCAGAAGCCCATCCAGCACAGATACGCAGTATTTT
CARSPSSTDTQYF
>TRBD2|once|TRBV7-9|TRBJ2-5
TGTGCCAGCACCAAGCGGGGGTCAACCGTTCAAGAGACCCAGTACTTC
CASTKRGSTVQETQYF
>TRBD1|.|TRBV7-8|TRBJ1-1
TGTGCCAGCAGCTTAAGGGACAGGGGAAGCACTGAAGCTTTCTTT
CASSLRDRGSTEAFF
>TRBD1|.|TRBV7-6|TRBJ1-5
TGTGCCAGCACACAGACAGGGGTATTGGTATTAGGGAATCAGCCCCAGCATTTT
CASTQTGVLVLGNQPQHF
>.|once|TRBV29-1|TRBJ2-1
TGCAGCGGGCTTGGTGAGCAGTTCTTC
CSGLGEQFF
>TRBD2|.|TRBV7-6|TRBJ2-2
TGTGCCAGCAGCTTTAAGCGGGGGTTCACCGGGGAGCTGTTTTTT
CASSFKRGFTGELFF
>.|.|TRBV10-3|TRBJ2-5
TGTGCCATCACGGGCGGGGTCCAAGAGACCCAGTACTTC
CAITGGVQETQYF
>TRBD1|few|TRBV7-2|TRBJ1-2
TGTGCCAGCAGCCCAGGGCCCATTGGGACAGCTAACTATGGCTACACCTTC
CASSPGPIGTANYGYTF
>.|.|TRBV4-2|TRBJ1-1
TGTGCCAGCAGCGCCTCTCTGGCAGGATCTTCTGAAGCTTTCTTT
CASSASLAGSSEAFF
>TRBD2|.|TRBV6-1|TRBJ2-5
TGTGCCAGCAGTGAAGTCCCTGGGCAGGGAGGGGAGACCCAGTACTTC
CASSEVPGQGGETQYF
>TRBD1|.|TRBV2|TRBJ1-2
TGTGCCAGCAGTGAAGCGCTTCCAGGGGGCGCGGAAGGCTACACCTTC
CASSEALPGGAEGYTF
>TRBD1|.|TRBV29-1|TRBJ1-1
TGCAGCGTAATCAGGGGGCCTGGCACTGAAGCTTTCTTT
CSVIRGPGTEAFF
>.|once|TRBV2|TRBJ2-7
TGTGCCAGCAGTGAACTAGGACAGAGCTACGAGCAGTACTTC
CASSELGQSYEQYF
>TRBD2|.|TRBV13|TRBJ2-3
TGTGCCAGCAGCTTAGGCCAGGGACTAGCGGGGCGAGATACGCAGTATTTT
CASSLGQGLAGRDTQYF
>.|.|TRBV24-1|TRBJ2-5
TGTGCCACCAGTGACCAGACAGAAGAGACCCAGTACTTC
CATSDQTEETQYF
>.|.|TRBV9|TRBJ2-2
TGTGCCAGCAGCGTAGGGAGCGGGGAGCTGTTTTTT
CASSVGSGELFF